Detailed here is one T cell receptor beta chain. Its cognate antigen has yet to be identified. Base qualities are not recorded, but no much larger clone differs from it by a single base. Libraries were made using the immunoSEQ multiplex PCR assay. Sourced from immuneACCESS, this table was stored by TCRdb with only in-frame sequences that have V and J called. A share of the clones is absent; for the studies checked, an unresolved V gene accounts for under half, and the remainder has no known explanation. Recorded for this sample are 79,000 or so clones; approximately 89% of them occurred a single time. The top ten clones comprise about 1.8% of the sample. This sample is part of a study of T cell changes during pregnancy in multiple sclerosis (dated by TCRdb to about 2019). In the study overall: In women with multiple sclerosis, the researchers looked at how the T cell repertoire shifted as pregnancy progressed.

V has 4 bases trimmed and J has 0 bases trimmed; junction bases matching no gene number 3. Based on the germline V gene, the CDR1 and CDR2 sequences are SGHTA and FQGNSA. Inclusive of the bounding cysteine and phenylalanine, the CDR3 is 14 residues long. The read is trimmed to its CDR3 DNA, 42 bases read in frame from base 1. The specimen comprised peripheral blood, sampled in the first trimester of pregnancy. This clonotype originated in a female donor in good health, enrolled as a control in a pregnancy study. This sequence uses TRBV7-2 and TRBJ2-7; 7 nucleotides in the junction match TRBD1. The encoded CDR3 is CASSSRDSSYEQYF. The DNA sequence is as follows: TGTGCCAGCAGCTCCCGGGACAGCTCCTACGAGCAGTACTTC.